These 32 T cell receptor beta chains originate from one sample sequenced in a study of a mutant IDH1 vaccine in newly diagnosed glioma. Assay: immunoSEQ multiplex PCR; the TCRdb copy retains only in-frame clones and omits some. The sample shows roughly 22,000 clones, just under 90% of them seen only once. Sample time point: week 11, during vaccination. All doses held 300 ug of mutant IDH1 20-mer peptide, with topical imiquimod. These receptors have no identified antigens. Sequenced here: PBMCs, sampled from a glioma patient whose treatment included an IDH1 peptide vaccine. Every receptor here comes from a woman in her thirties or forties with glioma.

The rearrangement links TRBV5-1 to TRBJ1-4, with a weak D call TRBD1 (5 bases). The V gene's germline CDR1 is SGHRS and CDR2 YFSETQ. CDR3 length: 14 residues. The V and J ends lost 2 bases and 5 bases respectively, with 10 bases between them. The CDR3 protein is CASSFDSLNEKLFF. In nucleotides, the CDR3 is TGCGCCAGCAGCTTTGACAGCTTGAATGAAAAACTGTTTTTT.

The chain combines TRBV19 with TRBJ1-3, with a tentative D call TRBD1 (5 bases). Germline V gene data show CDR1 as LNHDA and CDR2 as SQIVND (reference sequence). The CDR3 is 13 residues long. With 6 bases removed from V and 0 bases from J, the gap between germline ends came to 6 bases. DNA for the CDR3: TGTGCCAGTAGCGACAGCTCTGGAAACACCATATATTTT. It is translated as CASSDSSGNTIYF.

This sequence joins TRBV19 and TRBJ2-5; 10 positions agree with TRBD1. The germline gives CDR1 LNHDA, CDR2 SQIVND (reference sequence). The junction had 9 bases not matched to a gene; V was cut back by 5 bases and J by 3 bases. The CDR3 contains 16 residues. CDR3 protein: CASSPSGTGVEETQYF. CDR3 coding DNA: TGTGCCAGTAGTCCCTCCGGGACAGGGGTTGAAGAGACCCAGTACTTC.

The chain recombines TRBV4-2 with TRBJ2-1; the match to TRBD2 covers 14 bases. Unmatched junction bases numbered 11, after V lost 3 bases and J lost 13 bases. The CDR3 is 16 amino acids. Germline loops: CDR1 LGHNA, CDR2 YNFKEQ. CDR3 protein: CASSQVQGLAGEGQFF. DNA of the CDR3: TGTGCCAGCAGCCAGGTTCAGGGACTAGCGGGAGAGGGTCAGTTCTTC.

The rearrangement links TRBV7-9 to TRBJ1-5, with TRBD1 as a possible D gene (5 bases). Germline assignment: CDR1 SEHNR and CDR2 FQNEAQ (reference sequence). V lost 5 bases and J lost 4, with 18 bases in between. There are 16 residues in the CDR3. The DNA of the CDR3 is TGTGCCAGCAGCCGCTTATGTAGGGGTTCAAATCAGCCCCAGCATTTT. It encodes CASSRLCRGSNQPQHF.

V is TRBV19 and J is TRBJ2-5; 12 bases are shared with TRBD2. The CDR3 extends over 16 amino acids. Germline V CDR1 and CDR2: LNHDA, SQIVND (reference sequence). The V gene end was trimmed by 4 bases and the J gene end by 4 bases; junction bases not matched to a gene: 7. Written as DNA, the CDR3 is TGTGCCAGTAGTAAATGGACTAGCGGGGATTCAGAGACCCAGTACTTC. Protein product: CASSKWTSGDSETQYF.

The chain is built from TRBV6-5 and TRBJ2-7; no clear D. The V gene's germline CDR1 is MNHEY and CDR2 SVGAGI. The CDR3 is 11 residues long. Trimming took off 4 bases at V and 4 bases at J, with 5 bases between the two ends. The CDR3 nucleotides read TGTGCCAGCAGTTCGCGGTACGAGCAGTACTTC. Residues: CASSSRYEQYF.

The chain couples TRBV5-1 to TRBJ2-3; no clear D gene. Trimming removed 0 bases from V and 0 bases from J, with 8 bases in between. There are 15 residues in the CDR3. The germline CDR1 and CDR2 sequences are SGHRS and YFSETQ. CDR3 bases: TGCGCCAGCAGCTTGGCTCAAGGGAGCACAGATACGCAGTATTTT. Translating it yields CASSLAQGSTDTQYF. Variable domain in full (rest from reference TRBV5-1 and TRBJ2-3): KAGVTQTPRYLIKTRGQQVTLSCSPISGHRSVSWYQQTPGQGLQFLFEYFSETQRNKGNFPGRFSGRQFSNSRSEMNVSTLELGDSALYLCASSLAQGSTDTQYFGPGTRLTVL.

The CDR3 DNA follows: TGTGCCAGCAGACCTCAGGGAGGGTCTGGCGGGGAGCTGTTTTTT. Its protein product is CASRPQGGSGGELFF. This rearrangement joins TRBV6-5 to TRBJ2-2; 7 bases match TRBD2. With 6 bases clipped from V and 7 bases from J, the junction kept 11 bases outside the gene matches. Germline V gene data show CDR1 as MNHEY and CDR2 as SVGAGI. The CDR3 consists of 15 residues.

The chain uses TRBV4-2 and TRBJ2-7; unclear D gene. CDR1 is LGHNA, CDR2 YNFKEQ, per germline. The CDR3 has 15 residues. Trimming pared 0 bases from V and 0 bases from J, leaving 9 bases between. The DNA of the CDR3 is TGTGCCAGCAGCCAAGATCGAAACCCCTCCTACGAGCAGTACTTC. Translating it yields CASSQDRNPSYEQYF.

The chain recombines TRBV6-5 with TRBJ2-7; TRBD1 might be the D (6 bases). This CDR3 comprises 13 residues. V lost 7 bases to trimming and J lost 6 bases, with 16 bases between them. Germline values: CDR1 MNHEY, CDR2 SVGAGI. The CDR3 coding sequence is TGTGCCAGCACCCCGGACAGATTAGGCGAGCAGTACTTC. Its translation is CASTPDRLGEQYF.

Note on this clone: The junction does not match germline at one end; this may be a read error. The gene calls are TRBV7-7 and TRBJ1-3; 8 bases align to TRBD1. Germline assignment: CDR1 SSHAT and CDR2 FNYEAQ (reference sequence). CDR3 length: 15 residues. The CDR3: CASSLQQGAGNTIYF. The CDR3 nucleotides read TGTGCTAGCAGCTTACAACAGGGGGCTGGAAACACCATATATTTT.

This clone was detected once. The chain uses TRBV29-1 and TRBJ2-3, with a tentative D call TRBD1 (6 bases). CDR3 length: 13 residues. Germline V gene data show CDR1 as SQVTM and CDR2 as ANQGSEA. Trimming took 7 bases from V and 5 from J, leaving 16 bases between them. CDR3 sequence reads: CSARSGARDTQYF. In nucleotides, the CDR3 is TGCAGCGCCCGATCAGGGGCAAGAGATACGCAGTATTTT.

The chain links TRBV10-1 to TRBJ1-1; no firm D call. Trimming left V 3 bases short and J 3 bases short, with 17 bases between. Looked up from germline, CDR1 is WNHNN and CDR2 is SYGVQD (reference sequence). The CDR3 has 16 amino acids. CDR3 in amino acids: CASSEAHLGKDTEAFF. CDR3 in DNA: TGCGCCAGCAGTGAAGCACATCTGGGCAAGGACACTGAAGCTTTCTTT.

This chain uses TRBV6-6 with TRBJ1-3; D ambiguous. V was cut by 6 bases and J by 0 bases, with 12 bases left in between. The CDR3 is 15 residues long. The germline V gene has CDR1 MNHNY and CDR2 SVGAGI (reference sequence). CDR3 sequence (DNA): TGTGCCAGCAGCCTAGGGCAGAGCTCTGGAAACACCATATATTTT. Translated: CASSLGQSSGNTIYF.

The chain recombines TRBV6-5 with TRBJ1-3; D is possibly TRBD1 (5 bases). Trimming took off 7 bases at V and 4 bases at J, with 11 bases between the two ends. The CDR3 has 13 amino acids. Germline CDR1 and CDR2: MNHEY and SVGAGI. The CDR3 coding sequence is TGTGCCAGCACCCCTGACAGAGGAAACACCATATATTTT. Protein: CASTPDRGNTIYF.

V and J are TRBV10-3 and TRBJ1-5, with a weak D call TRBD1 (5 bases). The CDR3 is 13 amino acids. V was clipped by 9 bases and J by 3 bases, with 12 bases between them. Germline assignment: CDR1 ENHRY and CDR2 SYGVKD. The CDR3: CAIHQGPNQPQHF. In DNA form, the CDR3 reads TGTGCCATACATCAGGGCCCCAATCAGCCCCAGCATTTT.

This chain uses TRBV5-1 with TRBJ1-4; D call uncertain. This CDR3 comprises 13 residues. V lost 0 bases and J lost 7, with 7 bases in between. In germline, CDR1 is SGHRS, CDR2 YFSETQ. CDR3 in amino acids: CASSLGPVEKLFF. CDR3 DNA sequence: TGCGCCAGCAGCTTGGGGCCGGTTGAAAAACTGTTTTTT. Full variable domain (remainder filled in from reference TRBV5-1 and TRBJ1-4): KAGVTQTPRYLIKTRGQQVTLSCSPISGHRSVSWYQQTPGQGLQFLFEYFSETQRNKGNFPGRFSGRQFSNSRSEMNVSTLELGDSALYLCASSLGPVEKLFFGSGTQLSVL.

The chain joins TRBV4-2 to TRBJ1-2; TRBD1 aligns across 11 bases. The CDR3 covers 14 residues. The trim removed 4 bases at V and 8 bases at J, leaving 6 bases unmatched. Germline V gene sequence: CDR1 LGHNA, CDR2 YNFKEQ. The CDR3 loop is CASSPRTGGRGYTF. DNA for the CDR3: TGTGCCAGCAGCCCCAGGACAGGGGGCAGAGGCTACACCTTC.

This clone was counted a single time. This chain joins TRBV27 and TRBJ1-4; 7 bases match TRBD1. Germline CDR1 reads MNHEY; CDR2 reads SMNVEV (reference sequence). V lost 3 bases and J lost 5; bases outside the gene matches: 6. The length of the CDR3 is 15 residues. DNA of the CDR3: TGTGCCAGCAGTTTTGGGGACAGAGGGAATGAAAAACTGTTTTTT. It yields the protein CASSFGDRGNEKLFF.

In this sample, this clone turned up once. The chain uses TRBV7-2 and TRBJ1-2; 9 nucleotides line up with TRBD1. V was clipped by 5 bases and J by 5 bases; unmatched bases: 3. Per germline, CDR1 SGHTA and CDR2 FQGNSA. This CDR3 comprises 13 residues. CDR3 coding DNA: TGTGCCAGCAGCGAGACAGGGGGGTATGGCTACACCTTC. The encoded protein is CASSETGGYGYTF.

The chain uses TRBV21-1 and TRBJ1-3; whether TRBD1, the table's D call, matches the DNA was not checked. TRBV21-1 is a recognized pseudogene. The CDR3 runs 16 residues. CDR3 protein: CASSKDPDSSGNTIYF. The CDR3 DNA reads as TGTGCCAGCAGCAAAGACCCCGACAGCTCTGGAAACACCATATATTTT.

This clone is medium-sized by share. This rearrangement joins TRBV19 to TRBJ1-1, with D possibly TRBD1 on 6 matching bases. Looked up from germline, CDR1 is LNHDA and CDR2 is SQIVND (reference sequence). This CDR3 is built from 14 residues. V lost 5 bases and J lost 4, with 14 bases in between. The CDR3 spells CASSGWTDSTEAFF. The CDR3 nucleotides are TGTGCCAGTAGTGGATGGACAGATAGCACTGAAGCTTTCTTT.

The chain links TRBV5-1 to TRBJ2-3, with D perhaps TRBD1 or TRBD2 (5 bases each). CDR1 and CDR2 from the germline V gene are SGHRS and YFSETQ. CDR3 length: 13 residues. V was pared by 3 bases and J by 0 bases, with 5 bases between. CDR3: CASSWDSTDTQYF. The CDR3 nucleotides are TGCGCCAGCAGCTGGGACAGCACAGATACGCAGTATTTT.

The rearrangement joins TRBV9 to TRBJ1-2; D perhaps matches TRBD1 (5 bases). Germline V CDR1 and CDR2: SGDLS, YYNGEE. The ends were cut back, 3 bases at V and 1 base at J, with 16 bases in the middle. The length of the CDR3 is 16 residues. CDR3 nucleotide sequence: TGTGCCAGCAGCGGGGAAGGCAGGGAGGTTAACTATGGCTACACCTTC. Amino acids: CASSGEGREVNYGYTF.

This clone was seen once. The chain recombines TRBV7-2 with TRBJ1-5; 9 positions agree with TRBD1. V lost 0 bases and J lost 0; bases outside the gene matches: 15. CDR1 and CDR2 from the germline V gene are SGHTA and FQGNSA. The CDR3 totals 21 residues. Written as DNA, the CDR3 is TGTGCCAGCAGCTTAGCAGGGGTTCCCGGACAGGGGCCCCCTAGCAATCAGCCCCAGCATTTT. It encodes CASSLAGVPGQGPPSNQPQHF.

The J gene is TRBJ1-4, the V gene TRBV19; TRBD1 matches at 8 bases. The V segment lost 6 bases and the J segment 3 bases; nucleotides outside the gene matches: 6. CDR3 length: 15 amino acids. Per the germline V gene, CDR1 is LNHDA and CDR2 is SQIVND (reference sequence). The CDR3 sequence: CASSQNRGSNEKLFF. CDR3 DNA sequence: TGTGCCAGTAGCCAAAACAGGGGGTCTAATGAAAAACTGTTTTTT.

V gene TRBV6-1 combines with J gene TRBJ1-5; 7 nucleotides line up with TRBD1. The length of the CDR3 is 13 residues. V was pared by 4 bases and J by 6 bases, with 3 bases of the junction left unmatched. Germline V gives CDR1 MNHNS, CDR2 SASEGT. CDR3 DNA sequence: TGTGCCAGCAGTGCCCAGGGGGGTCAGCCCCAGCATTTT. As protein: CASSAQGGQPQHF.

The rearrangement uses TRBV6-5 and TRBJ1-1; D perhaps matches TRBD1 (6 bases). This CDR3 comprises 14 residues. Germline loops: CDR1 MNHEY, CDR2 SVGAGI. The V and J ends lost 5 bases and 5 bases respectively, with 15 bases between them. In DNA, the CDR3 is TGTGCCAGCAGTGGCGAGGTGCAGGGGACTGAAGCTTTCTTT. This translates into CASSGEVQGTEAFF.

V gene TRBV5-1 combines with J gene TRBJ1-6, with 7 bases that match TRBD1. Trimming cost V 5 bases and J 8 bases; bases outside gene matches: 7. The germline gives CDR1 SGHRS, CDR2 YFSETQ. This CDR3 region has 14 residues. The CDR3 coding sequence is TGCGCCAGCAGTCCGGGACAGAGGGATTCACCCCTCCACTTT. Translation gives CASSPGQRDSPLHF.

V gene TRBV28 combines with J gene TRBJ2-7, with 11 bases matching TRBD2. This CDR3 comprises 15 residues. V dropped 6 bases and J dropped 2; count of bases not matched to a gene: 6. From germline, CDR1 is MDHEN and CDR2 SYDVKM. The CDR3 region is CASSPGLAATYEQYF. The CDR3 DNA follows: TGTGCCAGCAGCCCGGGACTAGCGGCAACCTACGAGCAGTACTTC.

The chain links TRBV19 to TRBJ1-3, with D perhaps TRBD1 (6 bases). V lost 2 bases, J lost 1 base, and 9 bases lay in between. This CDR3 contains 15 residues. The germline gives CDR1 LNHDA, CDR2 SQIVND (reference sequence). The CDR3 sequence: CASSISGQSGNTIYF. The CDR3, as DNA: TGTGCCAGTAGTATATCCGGACAGTCTGGAAACACCATATATTTT.